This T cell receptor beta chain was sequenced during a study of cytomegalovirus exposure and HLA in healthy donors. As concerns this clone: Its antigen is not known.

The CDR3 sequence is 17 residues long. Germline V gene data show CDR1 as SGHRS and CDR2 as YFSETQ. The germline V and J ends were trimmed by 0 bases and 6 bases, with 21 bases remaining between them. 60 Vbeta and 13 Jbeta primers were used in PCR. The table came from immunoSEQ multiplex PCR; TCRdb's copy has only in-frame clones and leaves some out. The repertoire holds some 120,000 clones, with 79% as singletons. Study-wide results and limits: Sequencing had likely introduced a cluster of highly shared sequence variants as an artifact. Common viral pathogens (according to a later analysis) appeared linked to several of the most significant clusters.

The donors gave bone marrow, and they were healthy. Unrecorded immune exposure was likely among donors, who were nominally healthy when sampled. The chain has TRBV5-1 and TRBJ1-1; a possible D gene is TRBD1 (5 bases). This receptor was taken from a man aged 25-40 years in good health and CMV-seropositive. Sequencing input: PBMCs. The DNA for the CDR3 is TGCGCCAGCAGCTTGGGGCATTGGGGGGGTAGGATCCCTGAAGCTTTCTTT. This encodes CASSLGHWGGRIPEAFF.